These 3 T cell receptor beta chains originate from one sample sequenced in a study of follicular helper T cells after annual influenza vaccination. The protocol was immunoSEQ multiplex PCR, while the TCRdb copy is restricted to in-frame clones and leaves out a portion. The sample consists of 7,300 or so clones, roughly 84% of them appearing once. The time point here: 2015-2016 season, 7 days after influenza vaccination. The sequences come from CXCR5+ CD38- circulating T follicular helper cells from blood, collected 7 days after influenza vaccination. Subset defined: circulating Tfh, non-naive CD4+CXCR5+PD-1+ (ICOS+CD38+ or ICOS-CD38-). Source of these receptors: an adult who received the influenza vaccine.

The chain couples TRBV30 to TRBJ2-3, with a weak D call TRBD2 (6 bases). This CDR3 comprises 14 residues. The ends were cut back, 4 bases at V and 3 bases at J, with 14 bases in the middle. Germline CDR1 is GTSNPN and CDR2 is SVGIG (reference sequence). The CDR3 protein is CAWNRGTVTDTQYF. The CDR3 region has the DNA TGTGCCTGGAACCGCGGGACTGTGACAGATACGCAGTATTTT.

The rearrangement links TRBV10-1 to TRBJ2-2, with D possibly matching TRBD1 (6 bases). Trimming left V 5 bases short and J 2 bases short, with 12 bases between. The CDR3 consists of 15 residues. The germline V gene has CDR1 WNHNN and CDR2 SYGVQD (reference sequence). The DNA for the CDR3 is TGCGCCAGCAGTCTAGGGGGACCCAACACCGGGGAGCTGTTTTTT. Protein: CASSLGGPNTGELFF.

This clone has just one count. The chain joins TRBV7-5 to TRBJ1-2; the table's D call, TRBD1, was not checked against the DNA. TRBV7-5 is recorded as a pseudogene. This CDR3 is built from 18 residues. The CDR3 coding sequence is TGTGCCAGAAGCTTAGTAACCGGAGCCGGACAGGGGAACTATGGCTACACCTTC. This sequence encodes CARSLVTGAGQGNYGYTF.